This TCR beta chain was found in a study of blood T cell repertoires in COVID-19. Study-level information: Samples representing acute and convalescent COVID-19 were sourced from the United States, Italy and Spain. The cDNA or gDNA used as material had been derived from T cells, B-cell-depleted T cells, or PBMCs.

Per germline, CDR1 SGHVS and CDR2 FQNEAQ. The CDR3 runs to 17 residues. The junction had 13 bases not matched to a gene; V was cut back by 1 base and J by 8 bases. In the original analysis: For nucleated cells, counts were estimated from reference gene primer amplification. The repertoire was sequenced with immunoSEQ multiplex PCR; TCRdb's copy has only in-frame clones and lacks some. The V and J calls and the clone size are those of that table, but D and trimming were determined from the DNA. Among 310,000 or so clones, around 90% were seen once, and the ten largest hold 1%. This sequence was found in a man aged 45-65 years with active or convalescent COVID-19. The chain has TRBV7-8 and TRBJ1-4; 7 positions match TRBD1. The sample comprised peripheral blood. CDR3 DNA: TGTGCCAGCAGCTTAGACCCAAACAGGGGAAGAAACGAAAAACTGTTTTTT. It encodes CASSLDPNRGRNEKLFF. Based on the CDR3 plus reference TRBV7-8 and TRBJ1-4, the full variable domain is GAGVSQSPRYKVAKRGQDVALRCDPISGHVSLFWYQQALGQGPEFLTYFQNEAQLDKSGLPSDRFFAERPEGSVSTLKIQRTQQEDSAVYLCASSLDPNRGRNEKLFFGSGTQLSVL.